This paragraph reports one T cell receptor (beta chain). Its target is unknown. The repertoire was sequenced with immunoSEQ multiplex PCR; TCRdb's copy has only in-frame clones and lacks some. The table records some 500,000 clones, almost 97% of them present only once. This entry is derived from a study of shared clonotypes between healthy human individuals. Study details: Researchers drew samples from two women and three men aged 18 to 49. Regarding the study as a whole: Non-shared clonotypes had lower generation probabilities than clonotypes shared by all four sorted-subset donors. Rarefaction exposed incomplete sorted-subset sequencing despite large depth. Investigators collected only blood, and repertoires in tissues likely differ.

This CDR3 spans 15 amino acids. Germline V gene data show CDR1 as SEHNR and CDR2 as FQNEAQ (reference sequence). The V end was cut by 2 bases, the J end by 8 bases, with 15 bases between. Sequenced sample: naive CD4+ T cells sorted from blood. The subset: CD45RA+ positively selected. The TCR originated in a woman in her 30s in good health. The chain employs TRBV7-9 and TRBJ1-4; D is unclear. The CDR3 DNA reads TGTGCCAGCAGCTTAACCAAGAAAGTAGGAGAAAAACTGTTTTTT. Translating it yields CASSLTKKVGEKLFF.